Below are 7 T cell receptor beta chains sequenced from a single sample in a study of blood T cell repertoires in COVID-19. Sequencing was performed with immunoSEQ multiplex PCR; in TCRdb, only in-frame clones are kept and a portion is missing. The sample lists about 130,000 clones, roughly 86% occurring once. The sample taken for sequencing was peripheral blood. These receptors came from a woman aged 55-75 years with acute or convalescent COVID-19.

This clone came up a few times. The rearrangement links TRBV5-4 to TRBJ2-2; perhaps TRBD2 as D (5 bases). This CDR3 has 16 amino acids. The V gene lost 0 bases and the J gene lost 1 base, with 10 bases spanning the gap. Germline CDR1 is SGHNT and CDR2 is YYREEE (reference sequence). CDR3 nucleotide sequence: TGTGCCAGCAGCTTGGGCGGACTGATGAACACCGGGGAGCTGTTTTTT. Translating gives CASSLGGLMNTGELFF.

The chain uses TRBV30 and TRBJ2-2; D not certain. V was trimmed by 2 bases and J by 6 bases, leaving 4 bases between them. There are 11 residues in the CDR3. The germline V gene encodes CDR1 GTSNPN and CDR2 SVGIG (reference sequence). Written as DNA, the CDR3 is TGTGCCTGGAGTCAGTCCGGGGAGCTGTTTTTT. This sequence encodes CAWSQSGELFF.

This sequence joins TRBV18 and TRBJ2-1; possible D gene TRBD2, 5 bases. Trimming took 1 base from V and 3 from J, leaving 10 bases between them. The germline CDR1 and CDR2 sequences are KGHSH and LQKENI. The CDR3 has 15 residues. For the CDR3, the DNA is TGTGCCAGCTCACCACTGGACTCGGGCTACAATGAGCAGTTCTTC. Its translation: CASSPLDSGYNEQFF.

CDR3 amino acids: CASIDRNTEAFF. In DNA, the CDR3 is TGTGCCAGCATAGATCGGAACACTGAAGCTTTCTTT. The chain employs TRBV2 and TRBJ1-1; D not certain. The germline gives CDR1 SNHLY, CDR2 FYNNEI. This CDR3 has 12 residues. Trimming shortened V by 7 bases and J by 1 base, and 7 bases separated the two germline ends. The entire variable domain, with the rest obtained from reference TRBV2 and TRBJ1-1, is as follows: EPEVTQTPSHQVTQMGQEVILRCVPISNHLYFYWYRQILGQKVEFLVSFYNNEISEKSEIFDDQFSVERPDGSNFTLKIRSTKLEDSAMYFCASIDRNTEAFFGQGTRLTVV.

In DNA, the CDR3 is TGTGCCAGCAGCCAACTAGCGTCCTACACCGGGGAGCTGTTTTTT. This sequence encodes CASSQLASYTGELFF. The rearrangement joins TRBV3-1 (or the pseudogene TRBV3-2) to TRBJ2-2, with D possibly being TRBD2 (6 bases). The CDR3 sequence is 15 residues long. Germline CDR1 reads LGHDT; CDR2 reads YNNKEL (reference sequence). V was clipped by 2 bases and J by 3 bases, with 10 bases between them.

The chain couples TRBV5-6 to TRBJ1-5; possible D gene TRBD1, 5 bases. Per the germline V gene, CDR1 is SGHDT and CDR2 is YYEEEE. V lost 4 bases, J lost 4 bases, and 9 bases lay in between. The length of the CDR3 is 13 residues. This chain's CDR3 is CASSGRGNQPQHF. In nucleotides, the CDR3 is TGTGCCAGCAGCGGGCGGGGGAATCAGCCCCAGCATTTT.

This chain uses TRBV15 with TRBJ2-3, with 8 positions matching TRBD2. The CDR3 runs 16 residues. Germline assignment: CDR1 LNHNV and CDR2 YYDKDF (reference sequence). Trimming took 1 base from V and 2 from J; bases not matched to a gene: 5. As DNA, the CDR3 is TGTGCCACCAGCAGAGGTTCGGGAGGGCCCACAGATACGCAGTATTTT. It is translated as CATSRGSGGPTDTQYF.